This TCR beta chain was identified in a study of glioma-infiltrating T cells. Study results and limitations: CDR3 overlap between tissue and blood was very small. Non-neoplastic patients had below-expected tissue-blood divergence, while all gliomas exceeded expectation.

Amplification of TCR alpha and beta CDR3 regions from RNA used iRepertoire nested multiplex PCR. For one-step reverse transcription and amplification, about 90-450 ng of tissue mRNA or PBMC total RNA was used. TCRdb re-called the multiplex PCR reads through MiXCR, storing one row per CDR3 protein. The sample contains 95,000 to 150,000 distinct CDR3 sequences, about 23% of which appear only once. Germline CDR1 is MGHRA and CDR2 is YSYEKL. This CDR3 has 14 amino acids. V trimming: 4 bases; J trimming: 6 bases; junction bases outside the gene matches: 6. Comments on this clonotype: The antigen is not known.

The chain joins TRBV4-1 to TRBJ2-7; 10 bases fit TRBD2. This sequence originates from a human donor with low-grade glioma or glioblastoma, undergoing nonglioma brain surgery, or in good health (not recorded which). Sequenced sample: glioma tissue, nonneoplastic brain tissue, or PBMCs (not recorded which). CDR3: CASSPSGRVREQYF. The DNA of the CDR3 is TGCGCCAGCAGCCCGAGCGGGAGGGTCCGCGAGCAGTACTTC.